This record looks at one T cell receptor (beta chain) sequence and its context. Its matching antigen is unknown. Germline assignment: CDR1 MNHEY and CDR2 SMNVEV (reference sequence). The CDR3 totals 13 residues. Trimming shortened V by 6 bases and J by 0 bases, and 8 bases separated the two germline ends. The data originate from a study of CD8+ T cells in alopecia areata. The study, taken as a whole, reports: Unlike in mice, where it was clearer, TCR sharing across patients was less clear, possibly HLA-related. Sequencing of scalp samples also includes resident alphabeta T cells from normal skin.

Following RNA extraction, reverse transcription yielded cDNA that acted as the sequencing template. Some clones are missing from TCRdb's copy, which holds only in-frame ones; the method was immunoSEQ multiplex PCR. The top ten clones hold 8% to 10% of a sample with around 97,000 clones, 55% of them seen once. The chain employs TRBV27 and TRBJ1-1; tentatively, D is TRBD1 (6 bases). The sequenced sample consisted of CD4+ T cells sorted from blood. This clonotype was obtained from a human donor in good health. CDR3 in amino acids: CASRTGLNTEAFF. CDR3 DNA sequence: TGTGCCAGCAGGACAGGCCTGAACACTGAAGCTTTCTTT.